This T cell receptor beta chain was observed in a study of neurological immune-mediated disorders. Findings and limits, study-wide: It was HTLV-1-associated myelopathy that showed the most TCR clonal expansion, while multiple sclerosis showed the least, falling below healthy controls. Because no CDR3 amino acid sequences were shared across subjects by expanded clones, private repertoires were suggested in all groups.

The V gene's germline CDR1 is SGHTA and CDR2 FQGNSA. V was cut by 3 bases and J by 4 bases, with 9 bases left in between. The CDR3 extends over 13 amino acids. By 5'RACE with 10-nucleotide random UMIs, the cDNA was made. MiXCR was run by TCRdb on the 5' RACE reads, yielding one entry per CDR3 protein. Altogether about 66,000 distinct CDR3 sequences are present, about 4.2% being singletons, with the ten largest covering 1.3%. For the unsorted libraries, 2 million PBMCs stored at -80 C served as input. In regard to this clonotype: Antigen: not known.

Sequencing input: PBMCs. This receptor was obtained from a man aged 25-45 years with multiple sclerosis. V usage is TRBV7-2 and J usage is TRBJ1-1; D call uncertain. As DNA, the CDR3 is TGTGCCAGCAGCTTCGGAAAGCGCACTGAAGCTTTCTTT. Its translation: CASSFGKRTEAFF. The full variable domain, rest sourced from reference TRBV7-2 and TRBJ1-1, is GAGVSQSPSNKVTEKGKDVELRCDPISGHTALYWYRQSLGQGLEFLIYFQGNSAPDKSGLPSDRFSAERTGGSVSTLTIQRTQQEDSAVYLCASSFGKRTEAFFGQGTRLTVV.